One sample yielded the 24 T cell receptor beta chains listed below, sequenced in a study of blood T cell repertoires in COVID-19. Libraries were prepared by immunoSEQ multiplex PCR; TCRdb keeps only in-frame clonotypes and omits some of them. The sample yields under 140,000 clones, about 80% seen once. Sequences were obtained from peripheral blood. The receptors here all came from a woman of 80 years or more with active or convalescent COVID-19.

This clone was found once. This chain links TRBV5-4 with TRBJ2-7; no definite D call. The CDR3 contains 15 residues. Trimming pared 2 bases from V and 7 bases from J, leaving 19 bases between. Germline CDR1 reads SGHNT; CDR2 reads YYREEE (reference sequence). The CDR3, as DNA: TGTGCCAGCAGCTTAAAGACGGGTATCCTACGAGAGCAGTACTTC. It yields the protein CASSLKTGILREQYF.

This chain joins TRBV18 and TRBJ2-7, with D maybe TRBD1 (6 bases). The germline V gene encodes CDR1 KGHSH and CDR2 LQKENI. V was cut by 5 bases and J by 3 bases, with 11 bases left in between. CDR3 length: 13 residues. The CDR3 here is CASSGGPDYEQYF. In DNA, the CDR3 is TGTGCCAGCTCAGGGGGCCCAGACTACGAGCAGTACTTC.

This clone appeared a few times. The chain joins TRBV29-1 to TRBJ2-7; 8 bases agree with TRBD1. This CDR3 has 15 residues. Germline V gene lookup returns CDR1 SQVTM and CDR2 ANQGSEA. V lost 3 bases and J lost 5; bases outside the gene matches: 12. This chain's CDR3 is CSVEDNRGLDNEQYF. The CDR3 region has the DNA TGCAGCGTTGAGGACAACAGGGGGTTAGACAACGAGCAGTACTTC.

Only a few counts were recorded for this clone. The chain joins TRBV7-2 to TRBJ2-7; maybe TRBD2 (5 bases). The CDR3 totals 14 residues. Germline V gene lookup returns CDR1 SGHTA and CDR2 FQGNSA. Trimming left V 3 bases short and J 9 bases short, with 18 bases between. The CDR3 nucleotides read TGTGCCAGCAGCTTCGTTAGCGACCACCAAGGGCAGTACTTC. Encoded protein: CASSFVSDHQGQYF.

The chain employs TRBV21-1 and TRBJ1-5; the table's D call TRBD1 went unverified against the DNA. TRBV21-1 is shown as a pseudogene. The CDR3 is 15 residues long. CDR3 bases: TGTGCCAGCAGCAGGACAGGGTATAGCAATCAGCCCCAGCATTTT. It translates to CASSRTGYSNQPQHF.

This chain joins TRBV6-5 and TRBJ1-1; 11 nucleotides align to TRBD1. CDR1 and CDR2 (germline): MNHEY, SVGAGI. CDR3 length: 16 residues. Trimming cost V 4 bases and J 0 bases; bases outside gene matches: 4. The CDR3 protein is CASSFGQGAMNTEAFF. The CDR3 nucleotides read TGTGCCAGCAGTTTTGGACAGGGGGCAATGAACACTGAAGCTTTCTTT.

J is TRBJ2-1 and V is TRBV3-1 (or the pseudogene TRBV3-2), with 7 bases that match TRBD2. In germline, CDR1 is LGHDT, CDR2 YNNKEL (reference sequence). After removal of 2 bases from V and 2 bases from J, the junction contained 3 bases not matched to a gene. The CDR3 totals 15 residues. As DNA, the CDR3 is TGTGCCAGCAGCCAAATGAGCGGGGCCTACAATGAGCAGTTCTTC. Its protein product is CASSQMSGAYNEQFF.

This clone was counted a few times. The chain links TRBV20-1 to TRBJ2-7; 9 bases match TRBD2. CDR3 length: 15 residues. Germline V gives CDR1 DFQATT, CDR2 SNEGSKA (reference sequence). Unmatched junction bases numbered 10, after V lost 3 bases and J lost 4 bases. Here the CDR3 reads CSASAPGLASYEQYF. CDR3 DNA: TGCAGTGCTAGTGCACCGGGACTAGCTTCGTACGAGCAGTACTTC.

The gene calls are TRBV18 and TRBJ1-2; D gene uncertain. CDR3 length: 14 residues. CDR1 and CDR2 from the germline V gene are KGHSH and LQKENI. Trimming removed 0 bases at V and 6 bases at J, with 11 bases between. The CDR3 loop reads CASSPPAGRHGYTF. DNA for the CDR3: TGTGCCAGCTCACCACCCGCGGGTAGGCATGGCTACACCTTC.

This clone turned up a few times. This sequence joins TRBV19 and TRBJ2-7, with D unclear. V was pared by 4 bases and J by 2 bases, with 6 bases between. The CDR3 runs to 12 residues. Per the germline V gene, CDR1 is LNHDA and CDR2 is SQIVND (reference sequence). CDR3 coding DNA: TGTGCCAGTAGTAAAACAGCCTACGAGCAGTACTTC. Protein: CASSKTAYEQYF.

V usage is TRBV27 and J usage is TRBJ2-5; D unclear. Germline V gives CDR1 MNHEY, CDR2 SMNVEV (reference sequence). The CDR3 contains 16 residues. V shed 0 bases and J shed 1 base, with 12 bases lying between them. CDR3 coding DNA: TGTGCCAGCAGTTTATCATCTGCGGCTATCCAAGAGACCCAGTACTTC. Its protein is CASSLSSAAIQETQYF.

The rearrangement joins TRBV9 to TRBJ2-1; unclear D gene. This CDR3 region has 13 residues. V lost 0 bases to trimming and J lost 4 bases, with 5 bases between them. From germline, CDR1 is SGDLS and CDR2 YYNGEE. The CDR3 here is CASSVGSYNEQFF. CDR3 in DNA: TGTGCCAGCAGCGTAGGTAGTTACAATGAGCAGTTCTTC.

The gene calls are TRBV18 and TRBJ2-3; 7 nucleotides line up with TRBD2. Trimming took 3 bases from V and 2 from J; bases not matched to a gene: 5. Germline V gene data show CDR1 as KGHSH and CDR2 as LQKENI. The CDR3 is 15 residues long. CDR3 in amino acids: CASSPTGLNTDTQYF. CDR3 coding DNA: TGTGCCAGCTCACCGACGGGACTAAACACAGATACGCAGTATTTT.

This clone has just a few counts. The V call is TRBV28, the J call TRBJ1-2, with 8 bases lining up with TRBD1. V shed 5 bases and J 7 bases; nucleotides not matched to a gene: 12. The germline V gene has CDR1 MDHEN and CDR2 SYDVKM. CDR3 length: 15 residues. In DNA, the CDR3 is TGTGCCAGCAGTCCAGCAACAGGGGGTGTGGGTGGCTACACCTTC. Encoded protein: CASSPATGGVGGYTF.

The CDR3 loop reads CASSPDAGSGNTIYF. As DNA, the CDR3 is TGTGCCAGCTCACCGGATGCGGGGTCTGGAAACACCATATATTTT. V and J are TRBV18 and TRBJ1-3; no firm D call. Germline V CDR1 and CDR2: KGHSH, LQKENI. The V end lost 3 bases, the J end lost 1 base, and 10 bases lay between the germline ends. The CDR3 runs 15 residues.

This clone was observed a few times. The chain combines TRBV4-1 with TRBJ2-7; a possible D gene is TRBD2 (6 bases). From germline, CDR1 is MGHRA and CDR2 YSYEKL. This CDR3 region has 15 residues. V was trimmed by 4 bases and J by 0 bases, leaving 13 bases between them. This CDR3 reads CASSPGLEGSYEQYF. For the CDR3, the DNA is TGCGCCAGCAGCCCCGGATTGGAGGGCTCCTACGAGCAGTACTTC.

As DNA, the CDR3 is TGTGCCAGTAGTATTAGGGCTAGCGGGAGGGAAGTGTCCTACAATGAGCAGTTCTTC. It codes for CASSIRASGREVSYNEQFF. The chain links TRBV19 to TRBJ2-1; TRBD2 matches at 12 bases. The V and J ends lost 3 bases and 1 base, in that order; junction bases with no gene match: 10. Germline lookup yields CDR1 LNHDA and CDR2 SQIVND (reference sequence). The CDR3 runs to 19 residues.

The rearrangement uses TRBV4-2 and TRBJ1-2; no firm D call. Per the germline V gene, CDR1 is LGHNA and CDR2 is YNFKEQ. There are 13 residues in the CDR3. The germline V and J ends were trimmed by 6 bases and 0 bases, with 8 bases remaining between them. The CDR3 nucleotides are TGTGCCAGCAGTCCTTCGGCTAACTATGGCTACACCTTC. Amino acids: CASSPSANYGYTF.

This clone was detected only a few times. CDR3 coding DNA: TGTGCCTGCGTGACAGGGGCTGGGGGCGAGCAGTACTTC. Translation: CACVTGAGGEQYF. The gene calls are TRBV30 and TRBJ2-7; 8 nucleotides agree with TRBD1. Germline CDR1 reads GTSNPN; CDR2 reads SVGIG (reference sequence). The CDR3 contains 13 residues. Germline trimming cut 6 bases from V and 6 bases from J; bases unmatched to any gene: 10.

This chain connects TRBV10-3 to TRBJ2-5; 8 bases align to TRBD1. V shed 6 bases, J shed 5 bases, and the junction held 17 bases outside the gene matches. CDR1 and CDR2 from the germline V gene are ENHRY and SYGVKD. This CDR3 comprises 17 residues. CDR3 amino acids: CAISRAPGQVVSETQYF. In DNA, the CDR3 is TGTGCCATCAGCCGAGCCCCGGGACAGGTCGTATCGGAGACCCAGTACTTC.

The CDR3 DNA reads as TGTGCCAGCAGCCCGTGGGGAGGGGAGTGGAATGAGCAGTTCTTC. It encodes CASSPWGGEWNEQFF. This chain connects TRBV7-9 to TRBJ2-1; 7 bases are shared with TRBD2. The trim removed 5 bases at V and 7 bases at J, leaving 11 bases unmatched. The CDR3 is 15 residues long. CDR1 and CDR2 from the germline V gene are SEHNR and FQNEAQ (reference sequence).

The rearrangement uses TRBV29-1 and TRBJ2-5; TRBD2 is a possible D gene (6 bases). The germline V gene encodes CDR1 SQVTM and CDR2 ANQGSEA. The CDR3 sequence is 14 residues long. V lost 6 bases, J lost 0 bases, and 14 bases lay in between. CDR3 DNA: TGCAGCGTCGACGGGTGGAGGGACCAAGAGACCCAGTACTTC. It is translated as CSVDGWRDQETQYF.

This sequence joins TRBV5-1 and TRBJ2-5; no clear D. The CDR3 consists of 12 residues. V was clipped by 4 bases and J by 5 bases, with 9 bases between them. Germline lookup yields CDR1 SGHRS and CDR2 YFSETQ. CDR3: CASSMGSETQYF. CDR3 bases: TGCGCCAGCAGCATGGGTTCGGAGACCCAGTACTTC.

V usage is TRBV30 and J usage is TRBJ2-7, with unresolved D. The germline V and J ends were trimmed by 3 bases and 7 bases, with 16 bases remaining between them. The CDR3 runs to 13 residues. Germline V lookup: CDR1 GTSNPN, CDR2 SVGIG (reference sequence). CDR3 sequence (DNA): TGTGCCTGGAGCAGTCTCTCGATCTGGGAGCAGTACTTC. Translation: CAWSSLSIWEQYF.